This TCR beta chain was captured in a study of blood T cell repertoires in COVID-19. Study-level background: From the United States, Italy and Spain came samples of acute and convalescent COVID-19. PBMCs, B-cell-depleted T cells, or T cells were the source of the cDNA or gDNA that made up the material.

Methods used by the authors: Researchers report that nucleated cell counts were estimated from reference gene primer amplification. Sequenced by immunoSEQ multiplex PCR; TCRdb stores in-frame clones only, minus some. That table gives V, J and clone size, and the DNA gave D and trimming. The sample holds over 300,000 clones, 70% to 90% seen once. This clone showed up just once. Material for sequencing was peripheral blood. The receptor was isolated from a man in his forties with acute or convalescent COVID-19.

The CDR3: CASSQDEGLYNEQFF. The CDR3, as DNA: TGCGCCAGCAGCCAAGATGAGGGACTCTACAATGAGCAGTTCTTC. The chain uses TRBV4-1 and TRBJ2-1, with D perhaps matching TRBD2 (6 bases). There are 15 residues in the CDR3. V lost 0 bases and J 3 bases, leaving 9 bases between the germline ends. The germline CDR1 and CDR2 sequences are MGHRA and YSYEKL.